Below, one TCR beta chain is given with its context. These data belong to a study of CD8 T cells in Susac syndrome. TCR beta from blood CD8+ and CD4+ T cells was sequenced. The CD8+ and CD4+ T cells were negatively isolated, with the TEMRA cells enriched by FACS. Reverse transcription of about 0.45 to 1 ug RNA was carried out with random hexamers. TCRdb used MiXCR to reprocess the immunoSEQ multiplex PCR reads, holding one entry per CDR3 protein. The data contain some 300,000 distinct CDR3 sequences, 70% to 90% of them singletons. With 5 bases clipped from V and 4 bases from J, the junction kept 7 bases outside the gene matches. Germline CDR1 is LGHDT and CDR2 is YNNKEL (reference sequence). This CDR3 comprises 14 residues.

Sequenced sample: CD8+ T cells from PBMCs. This clonotype was sampled from a human donor with multiple sclerosis. The chain links TRBV3-1 to TRBJ1-2; TRBD1 matches 7 bases. CDR3 nucleotides: TGTGCCAGCAGCTCCGGGACAGCGGGCTATGGCTACACCTTC. The encoded protein is CASSSGTAGYGYTF. The full variable domain, with the rest looked up from reference TRBV3-1 and TRBJ1-2, is DTAVSQTPKYLVTQMGNDKSIKCEQNLGHDTMYWYKQDSKKFLKIMFSYNNKELIINETVPNRFSPKSPDKAHLNLHINSLELGDSAVYFCASSSGTAGYGYTFGSGTRLTVV.